A single sample is the source of the 17 T cell receptor beta chains below, sequenced in a study of T cells after yellow fever vaccination. TCRdb re-called the 5' RACE reads with MiXCR, one entry per CDR3 protein. The data contain approximately 170,000 distinct CDR3 sequences, about 11% of them singletons. The sample consisted of CD8+ T cells sorted from PBMCs, taken 15 days after the yellow fever booster vaccination. The source is a man aged 18 to 29 who received the YFV17D yellow fever vaccine.

This CDR3 is CASSLGPGKFTNYGYTF. DNA of the CDR3: TGTGCCAGCAGCTTAGGTCCCGGAAAGTTTACTAACTATGGCTACACCTTC. This chain uses TRBV7-2 with TRBJ1-2; D unclear. Trimming left V 1 base short and J 0 bases short, with 15 bases between. Germline CDR1 is SGHTA and CDR2 is FQGNSA. The CDR3 length is 17 residues.

This chain connects TRBV10-3 to TRBJ2-7, with 10 bases fitting TRBD2. The J segment lost 0 bases and the V segment lost 4 bases, leaving 3 bases of the junction unmatched. CDR3 length equals 15 residues. Germline V gives CDR1 ENHRY, CDR2 SYGVKD. The CDR3 region has the DNA TGTGCCATCAGTGTGACTAGCGGGCCCTCCTACGAGCAGTACTTC. It yields the protein CAISVTSGPSYEQYF.

The chain recombines TRBV25-1 with TRBJ2-3, with D perhaps TRBD1 or TRBD2 (5 bases each). The CDR3 contains 15 residues. Trimming removed 5 bases from V and 4 bases from J, with 16 bases in between. Germline V lookup: CDR1 MGHDK, CDR2 SYGVNS. The CDR3 bases are TGTGCCAGCAGTCTAGACGGGGCCGGGGCAGATACGCAGTATTTT. Translated: CASSLDGAGADTQYF.

This clonotype was seen a handful of times. The gene calls are TRBV6-2 or TRBV6-3 and TRBJ2-2; D not certain. The germline gives CDR1 MNHEY, CDR2 SVGEGT. The CDR3 length is 13 residues. V was trimmed by 4 bases and J by 5 bases, leaving 8 bases between them. The CDR3 bases are TGTGCCAGCAGTTTTACGCTTACCGGGGAGCTGTTTTTT. Its protein product is CASSFTLTGELFF.

The rearrangement joins TRBV12-3 or TRBV12-4 to TRBJ2-7, with D unclear. V was trimmed by 6 bases and J by 6 bases, leaving 15 bases between them. This CDR3 contains 13 residues. This CDR3 reads CASSPGPGGEQYF. The CDR3 DNA follows: TGTGCCAGCAGCCCAGGACCGGGTGGCGAGCAGTACTTC.

This clonotype came up a few times. The chain combines TRBV5-5 with TRBJ1-5; D gene ambiguous. The CDR3 extends over 15 amino acids. V lost 2 bases, J lost 3 bases, and 12 bases lay in between. Germline V gene data show CDR1 as SGHKS and CDR2 as YYEKEE (reference sequence). CDR3 region: CASSLWLNPNQPQHF. The CDR3 region has the DNA TGTGCCAGCAGCTTATGGCTCAATCCCAATCAGCCCCAGCATTTT.

Ten or more counts support this clonotype. As DNA, the CDR3 is TGCGCCAGCAGCCTCCGACTCCTGTCCCCATCCGAGCAGTACTTC. This translates into CASSLRLLSPSEQYF. This chain joins TRBV4-3 and TRBJ2-7; unclear D gene. The germline V gene encodes CDR1 LGHNA and CDR2 YSLEER. There are 15 residues in the CDR3. Trimming took off 4 bases at V and 6 bases at J, with 19 bases between the two ends.

In its sample, this clonotype was seen a few times. The V and J genes are TRBV4-1 and TRBJ2-1; the match to TRBD1 covers 7 bases. The V gene end was trimmed by 4 bases and the J gene end by 2 bases; junction bases not matched to a gene: 5. Looked up from germline, CDR1 is MGHRA and CDR2 is YSYEKL. CDR3 length: 15 amino acids. The CDR3 region has the DNA TGCGCCAGCAGCCTCGGGACAGAAGCCTACAATGAGCAGTTCTTC. Translation: CASSLGTEAYNEQFF.

This clonotype was observed a handful of times. The V call is TRBV7-9, the J call TRBJ2-2; no clear D gene. Between the trimmed V and J ends, which lost 5 bases and 6 bases, there was a span of 13 bases. The CDR3 is 14 residues long. The germline gives CDR1 SEHNR, CDR2 FQNEAQ (reference sequence). CDR3 loop: CASSPPLSAGELFF. The CDR3 DNA reads TGTGCCAGCAGCCCACCTCTGTCGGCCGGGGAGCTGTTTTTT.

Of note for this clonotype: A junction boundary mismatches the germline segment, possibly from a read error. J is TRBJ2-1 and V is TRBV29-1; no clear D gene. The length of the CDR3 is 11 residues. Germline V gene sequence: CDR1 SQVTM, CDR2 ANQGSEA. The CDR3 bases are TGCAGCGTTCCCTCCTACAATGAGCATTTCTTC. Translation gives CSVPSYNEHFF.

This rearrangement joins TRBV9 to TRBJ2-3, with D possibly TRBD1 on 6 matching bases. Trimming stripped 3 bases from V and 2 bases from J, with 13 bases between. CDR3 length equals 15 residues. The germline CDR1 and CDR2 sequences are SGDLS and YYNGEE. The CDR3: CASSAGQTNTDTQYF. The CDR3 bases are TGTGCCAGCAGCGCCGGACAGACCAACACAGATACGCAGTATTTT.

This clonotype was detected a few times. This chain links TRBV7-9 with TRBJ1-1; no definite D call. V lost 4 bases, J lost 5 bases, and 11 bases lay in between. Germline CDR1 reads SEHNR; CDR2 reads FQNEAQ (reference sequence). The CDR3 consists of 13 residues. CDR3 DNA: TGTGCCAGCAGCTCGGGGTGGGGTACTGAAGCTTTCTTT. Translating it yields CASSSGWGTEAFF.

This clonotype was seen a few times. The V gene is TRBV6-1, the J gene TRBJ2-7; D is unclear. The V end lost 1 base, the J end lost 2 bases, and 12 bases lay between the germline ends. From germline, CDR1 is MNHNS and CDR2 SASEGT. This CDR3 has 15 residues. CDR3 residues: CASSEVRNLPYEQYF. The CDR3 nucleotides read TGTGCCAGCAGTGAAGTAAGGAATCTCCCCTACGAGCAGTACTTC.

This clonotype came up a few times. CDR3 in amino acids: CASILAGFYEQYF. DNA for the CDR3: TGTGCCAGCATCCTAGCGGGGTTCTACGAGCAGTACTTC. The chain joins TRBV6-1 to TRBJ2-7; 9 nucleotides agree with TRBD2. This CDR3 contains 13 residues. Germline CDR1 and CDR2: MNHNS and SASEGT. With V trimmed by 7 bases and J by 3 bases, 4 bases remained unmatched.

This clonotype was seen only a few times. The chain couples TRBV5-1 to TRBJ1-4; D perhaps matches TRBD1 (5 bases). This CDR3 is built from 14 residues. CDR1 is SGHRS and CDR2 is YFSETQ in the germline V gene. V lost 2 bases and J 4 bases, leaving 9 bases between the germline ends. The CDR3 reads CASSFRAINEKLFF. Here the CDR3 DNA reads TGCGCCAGCAGCTTCAGGGCGATTAATGAAAAACTGTTTTTT.

There are a few counts of this clonotype. V gene TRBV7-9 combines with J gene TRBJ2-7, with a possible D match to TRBD2 (6 bases). V gave up 4 bases and J gave up 2 bases, with 9 bases separating them. The CDR3 runs to 13 residues. Germline V CDR1 and CDR2: SEHNR, FQNEAQ (reference sequence). DNA for the CDR3: TGTGCCAGCAGCTGGAGGGGAGCCTACGAGCAGTACTTC. It specifies CASSWRGAYEQYF.

The CDR3 loop reads CASSRGADTQYF. Written as DNA, the CDR3 is TGTGCCAGCAGTCGGGGGGCAGATACGCAGTATTTT. The genes are TRBV5-4 and TRBJ2-3; 7 positions match TRBD2. Unmatched junction bases numbered 1, after V lost 5 bases and J lost 4 bases. The CDR3 is made up of 12 amino acids. Germline V gene data show CDR1 as SGHNT and CDR2 as YYREEE (reference sequence).